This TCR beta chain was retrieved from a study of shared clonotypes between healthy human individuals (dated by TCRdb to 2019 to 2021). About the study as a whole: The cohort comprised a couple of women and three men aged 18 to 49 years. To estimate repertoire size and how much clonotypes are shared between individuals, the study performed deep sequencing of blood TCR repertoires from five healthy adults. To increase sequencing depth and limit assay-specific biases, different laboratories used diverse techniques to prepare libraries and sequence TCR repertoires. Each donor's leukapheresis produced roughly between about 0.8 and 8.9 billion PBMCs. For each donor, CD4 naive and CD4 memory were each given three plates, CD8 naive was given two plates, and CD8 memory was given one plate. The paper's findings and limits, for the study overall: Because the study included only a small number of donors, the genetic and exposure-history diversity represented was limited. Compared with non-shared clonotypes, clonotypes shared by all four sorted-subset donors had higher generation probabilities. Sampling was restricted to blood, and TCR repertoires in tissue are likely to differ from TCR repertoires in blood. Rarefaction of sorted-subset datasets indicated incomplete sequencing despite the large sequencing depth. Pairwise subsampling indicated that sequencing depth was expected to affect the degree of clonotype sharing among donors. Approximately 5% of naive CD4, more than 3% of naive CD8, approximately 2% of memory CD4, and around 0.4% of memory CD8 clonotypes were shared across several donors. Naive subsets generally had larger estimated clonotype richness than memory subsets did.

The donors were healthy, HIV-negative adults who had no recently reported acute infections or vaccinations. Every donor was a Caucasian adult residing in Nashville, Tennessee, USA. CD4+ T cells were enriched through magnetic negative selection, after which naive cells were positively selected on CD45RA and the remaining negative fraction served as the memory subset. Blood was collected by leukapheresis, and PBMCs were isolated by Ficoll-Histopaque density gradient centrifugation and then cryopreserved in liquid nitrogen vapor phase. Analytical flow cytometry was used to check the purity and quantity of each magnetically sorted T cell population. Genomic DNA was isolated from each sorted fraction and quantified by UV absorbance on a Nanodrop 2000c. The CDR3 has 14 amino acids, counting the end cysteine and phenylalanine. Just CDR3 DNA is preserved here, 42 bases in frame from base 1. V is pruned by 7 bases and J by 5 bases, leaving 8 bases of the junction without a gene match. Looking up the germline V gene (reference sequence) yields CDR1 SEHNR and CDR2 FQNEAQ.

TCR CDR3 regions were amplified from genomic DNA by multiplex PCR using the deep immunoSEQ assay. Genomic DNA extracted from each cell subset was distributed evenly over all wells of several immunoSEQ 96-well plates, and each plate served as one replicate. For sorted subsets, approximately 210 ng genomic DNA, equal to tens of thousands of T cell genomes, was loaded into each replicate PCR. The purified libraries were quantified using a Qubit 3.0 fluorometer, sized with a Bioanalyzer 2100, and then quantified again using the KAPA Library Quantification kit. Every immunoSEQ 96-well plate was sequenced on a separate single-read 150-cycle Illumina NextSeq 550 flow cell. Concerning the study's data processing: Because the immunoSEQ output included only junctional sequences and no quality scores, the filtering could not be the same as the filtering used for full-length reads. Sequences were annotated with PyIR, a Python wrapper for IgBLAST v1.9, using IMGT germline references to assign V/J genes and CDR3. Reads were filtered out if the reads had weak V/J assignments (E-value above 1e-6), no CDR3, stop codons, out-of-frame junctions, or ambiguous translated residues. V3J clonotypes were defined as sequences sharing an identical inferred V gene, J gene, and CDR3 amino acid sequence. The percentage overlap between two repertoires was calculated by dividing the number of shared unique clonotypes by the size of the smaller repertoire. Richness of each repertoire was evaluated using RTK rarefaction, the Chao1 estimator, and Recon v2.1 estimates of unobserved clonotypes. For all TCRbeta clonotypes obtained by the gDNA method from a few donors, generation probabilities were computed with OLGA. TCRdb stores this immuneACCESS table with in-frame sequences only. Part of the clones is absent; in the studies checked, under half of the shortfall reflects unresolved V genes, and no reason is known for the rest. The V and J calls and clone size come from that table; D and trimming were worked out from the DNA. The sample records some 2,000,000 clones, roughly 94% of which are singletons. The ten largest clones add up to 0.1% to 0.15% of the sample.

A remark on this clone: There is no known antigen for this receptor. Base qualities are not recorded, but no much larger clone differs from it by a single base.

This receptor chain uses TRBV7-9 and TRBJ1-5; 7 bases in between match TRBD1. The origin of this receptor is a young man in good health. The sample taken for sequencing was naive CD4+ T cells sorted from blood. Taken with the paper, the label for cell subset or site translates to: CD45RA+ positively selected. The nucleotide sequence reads TGTGCCAGCACCAATCGGGACAGAGATCAGCCCCAGCATTTT. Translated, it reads CASTNRDRDQPQHF.